Below, 4 T cell receptor beta chains from the same sample are listed, as sequenced in a study of blood T cell repertoires in COVID-19. Profiling relied on immunoSEQ multiplex PCR, and the TCRdb table lists in-frame clones only, not all of them. The sample yields a few hundred thousand clones, roughly 88% seen once. The sample was PBMCs or T cells enriched from blood (not recorded which). The receptors originated from a man younger than 35 who had recovered from COVID-19.

CDR3 bases: TGTGCCAGCAGCCGTTTGCGGGGAGCTAACTATGGCTACACCTTC. Protein sequence: CASSRLRGANYGYTF. J is TRBJ1-2 and V is TRBV7-2; no clear D. This CDR3 comprises 15 residues. Germline V gives CDR1 SGHTA, CDR2 FQGNSA. V was pared by 5 bases and J by 0 bases, with 13 bases between.

The chain has TRBV30 and TRBJ2-1; maybe TRBD2 (6 bases). CDR3 length: 14 amino acids. Germline loops: CDR1 GTSNPN, CDR2 SVGIG (reference sequence). V was clipped by 4 bases and J by 1 base, with 11 bases between them. CDR3 amino acids: CAWTIAESYNEQFF. The CDR3 region has the DNA TGTGCCTGGACCATAGCGGAGTCCTACAATGAGCAGTTCTTC.

V gene TRBV19 combines with J gene TRBJ1-3, with D possibly matching TRBD1 (5 bases). The CDR3 totals 15 residues. Trimming left V 8 bases short and J 0 bases short, with 14 bases between. The germline CDR1 and CDR2 sequences are LNHDA and SQIVND (reference sequence). Here the CDR3 DNA reads TGTGCCAGTCGGACATTCGGTACCTCTGGAAACACCATATATTTT. Residues: CASRTFGTSGNTIYF.

This chain uses TRBV19 with TRBJ1-6, with 9 nucleotides matching TRBD1. The CDR3 totals 16 residues. The V and J ends lost 5 bases and 10 bases, in that order; junction bases with no gene match: 12. In germline, CDR1 is LNHDA, CDR2 SQIVND (reference sequence). The CDR3 here is CASSLSGQGWGSPLHF. Written as DNA, the CDR3 is TGTGCCAGTAGTCTCTCGGGACAGGGTTGGGGATCACCCCTCCACTTT.